This TCR beta chain came from a study of blood T cell repertoires in COVID-19. Looking at the study overall: Some COVID-19 samples were acute and others convalescent; all came from the United States, Italy and Spain. PBMCs, B-cell-depleted T cells, or T cells provided the cDNA or gDNA that made up the material.

In germline, CDR1 is SEHNR, CDR2 FQNEAQ (reference sequence). This CDR3 is 14 amino acids long. V lost 1 base to trimming and J lost 5 bases, with 12 bases between them. Study processing details: Reference gene primer amplification in the assay estimated nucleated cell counts. Assay: immunoSEQ multiplex PCR; the TCRdb copy retains only in-frame clones and omits some. D and trimming were read from the DNA, whereas the V and J calls and clone size are those reported in that table. The sample contains some 210,000 clones, roughly 88% of which appear only once. This TCR was recovered from a woman in her forties who had recovered from COVID-19. What was sequenced was peripheral blood. The chain couples TRBV7-9 to TRBJ2-7; TRBD1 is a possible D gene (5 bases). The CDR3 loop reads CASSLEARAHEQYF. The CDR3 nucleotides are TGTGCCAGCAGCTTAGAGGCCAGGGCCCACGAGCAGTACTTC.